This TCR beta chain was identified in a study of blood T cell repertoires in COVID-19. Germline-derived CDR1 and CDR2 are LNHNV and YYDKDF (reference sequence). Trimming cost V 0 bases and J 2 bases, with 11 bases left between them. This CDR3 has 15 amino acids. Only in-frame clones appear in the TCRdb table, and some are missing; sequencing was by immunoSEQ multiplex PCR. The repertoire includes about 50,000 clones, roughly 90% of them detected once, and around 2.2% sits in the top ten. The chain has TRBV15 and TRBJ2-7; no reliable D call. This sequence originates from a human donor in a cohort sampled during active COVID-19. The sequenced sample was peripheral blood. CDR3 protein: CATSRDSRLPYEQYF. The CDR3 nucleotides read TGTGCCACCAGCAGAGATTCCAGGCTCCCCTACGAGCAGTACTTC.